A selection of T cell receptor beta chains follows, all from one sample in a study of blood T cells in healthy people across ages. TCRdb called the 5' RACE reads again in MiXCR, with one record for every CDR3 protein. Among hundreds of thousands of distinct CDR3 sequences listed, 36% were seen once. Sequencing was carried out using blood. The origin of the receptors is a man aged 18 to 29 in good health. CDR3s include the opening cysteine and the closing phenylalanine or tryptophan. A D gene is named only where the DNA matches it firmly. Only some rows state a clone size, as once, few, many or a class for expanded clones.

V gene: TRBV5-5
J gene: TRBJ2-3
D gene: NA
clone size: NA
CDR3 protein: CASSPRTPSTDTQYF
CDR3 DNA: TGTGCCAGCAGCCCGAGGACACCTAGCACAGATACGCAGTATTTT

V gene: TRBV12-3/TRBV12-4
J gene: TRBJ2-7
D gene: NA
clone size: few
CDR3 protein: CASSLVLSEQYF
CDR3 DNA: TGTGCCAGCAGTTTAGTATTAAGCGAGCAGTACTTC

V gene: TRBV4-3
J gene: TRBJ2-1
D gene: TRBD1
clone size: few
CDR3 protein: CASSQGGQGYEQFF
CDR3 DNA: TGCGCCAGCAGCCAGGGGGGACAGGGCTATGAGCAGTTCTTC

V gene: TRBV14
J gene: TRBJ2-3
D gene: TRBD1
clone size: NA
CDR3 protein: CARSRDRVPDTQYF
CDR3 DNA: TGTGCCCGCAGCCGCGACAGGGTCCCAGATACGCAGTATTTT

V gene: TRBV6-1
J gene: TRBJ1-2
D gene: NA
clone size: NA
CDR3 protein: CASSDRGVGYSF
CDR3 DNA: TGTGCCAGCAGTGACCGCGGGGTTGGCTACTCCTTC

V gene: TRBV10-3
J gene: TRBJ2-2
D gene: TRBD1
clone size: NA
CDR3 protein: CASATGQGESGELFF
CDR3 DNA: TGTGCCTCTGCAACGGGACAGGGGGAATCCGGGGAGCTGTTTTTT

V gene: TRBV2
J gene: TRBJ2-1
D gene: TRBD2
clone size: many
CDR3 protein: CASVFGTSGFNEQFF
CDR3 DNA: TGTGCCAGCGTATTCGGGACTAGCGGGTTCAATGAGCAGTTCTTC

V gene: TRBV12-3/TRBV12-4
J gene: TRBJ2-7
D gene: TRBD1
clone size: many
CDR3 protein: CASSSIRTGRYEQYF
CDR3 DNA: TGTGCCAGCAGTTCGATCAGGACAGGGCGCTACGAGCAGTACTTC

V gene: TRBV7-2
J gene: TRBJ1-2
D gene: NA
clone size: few
CDR3 protein: CASSRDNNYGYTF
CDR3 DNA: TGTGCCAGCAGCCGAGACAACAACTATGGCTACACCTTC

V gene: TRBV4-3
J gene: TRBJ2-4
D gene: NA
clone size: few
CDR3 protein: CASSLQFLDSPGAKNIQYF
CDR3 DNA: TGCGCCAGCAGCCTTCAGTTTCTGGACTCTCCGGGGGCCAAAAACATTCAGTACTTC

V gene: TRBV4-1
J gene: TRBJ2-5
D gene: TRBD1
clone size: NA
CDR3 protein: CASSQEDRGYNEQYF
CDR3 DNA: TGCGCCAGCAGCCAAGAGGACAGGGGGTATAATGAGCAGTACTTC

V gene: TRBV4-3
J gene: TRBJ1-1
D gene: NA
clone size: NA
CDR3 protein: CASSQVAPANTEAFF
CDR3 DNA: TGCGCCAGCAGCCAAGTGGCTCCAGCCAACACTGAAGCTTTCTTT

V gene: TRBV10-3
J gene: TRBJ1-1
D gene: TRBD1
clone size: few
CDR3 protein: CAIRATGDNTEAFF
CDR3 DNA: TGTGCCATCAGAGCGACAGGGGATAACACTGAAGCTTTCTTT

V gene: TRBV18
J gene: TRBJ1-4
D gene: NA
clone size: few
CDR3 protein: CASSKGSHEKLFF
CDR3 DNA: TGTGCCAGCTCAAAGGGGTCCCATGAAAAACTGTTTTTT

V gene: TRBV20-1
J gene: TRBJ2-1
D gene: TRBD2
clone size: NA
CDR3 protein: CSARPGRDYSGSYNEQFF
CDR3 DNA: TGCAGTGCTAGACCGGGACGGGACTATAGCGGCTCCTACAATGAGCAGTTCTTC

V gene: TRBV7-9
J gene: TRBJ1-2
D gene: TRBD1
clone size: few
CDR3 protein: CASSNPISDRENGYTF
CDR3 DNA: TGTGCCAGCAGCAACCCAATCTCGGACAGGGAAAATGGCTACACCTTC

V gene: TRBV12-3/TRBV12-4
J gene: TRBJ2-1
D gene: NA
clone size: many
CDR3 protein: CASSLQGGGTYNEQFF
CDR3 DNA: TGTGCCAGCAGTTTACAAGGGGGAGGAACCTACAATGAGCAGTTCTTC

V gene: TRBV6-5
J gene: TRBJ1-4
D gene: NA
clone size: NA
CDR3 protein: CASSYSAWAERREKLFF
CDR3 DNA: TGTGCCAGCAGTTACTCGGCCTGGGCTGAACGGCGGGAAAAACTGTTTTTT

V gene: TRBV7-9
J gene: TRBJ2-7
D gene: NA
clone size: many
CDR3 protein: CASSLKGQGYEQYF
CDR3 DNA: TGTGCCAGCAGCTTAAAAGGGCAGGGCTACGAGCAGTACTTC

V gene: TRBV12-3/TRBV12-4
J gene: TRBJ2-7
D gene: NA
clone size: NA
CDR3 protein: CASRDRDLPYEQYF
CDR3 DNA: TGTGCCAGTCGGGACCGGGACCTACCCTACGAGCAGTACTTC

V gene: TRBV2
J gene: TRBJ1-1
D gene: NA
clone size: NA
CDR3 protein: CASSGLGVNTEAFF
CDR3 DNA: TGTGCCAGCAGTGGTCTTGGGGTGAACACTGAAGCTTTCTTT

V gene: TRBV11-2
J gene: TRBJ2-4
D gene: TRBD1
clone size: NA
CDR3 protein: CASKGDRRNIQYF
CDR3 DNA: TGTGCCAGCAAGGGGGACAGACGAAACATTCAGTACTTC

V gene: TRBV2
J gene: TRBJ2-1
D gene: NA
clone size: NA
CDR3 protein: CASSWTVGQFF
CDR3 DNA: TGTGCCAGCAGTTGGACCGTTGGGCAGTTCTTC

V gene: TRBV29-1
J gene: TRBJ2-7
D gene: NA
clone size: many
CDR3 protein: CSVVQGSPYEQYF
CDR3 DNA: TGCAGCGTTGTCCAGGGGTCGCCTTACGAGCAGTACTTC

V gene: TRBV12-3/TRBV12-4
J gene: TRBJ2-1
D gene: NA
clone size: NA
CDR3 protein: CASSLQVSGRNEQFF
CDR3 DNA: TGTGCCAGCAGCCTACAGGTCAGTGGGCGGAATGAGCAGTTCTTC

V gene: TRBV7-2
J gene: TRBJ1-2
D gene: NA
clone size: NA
CDR3 protein: CASSLGGRGADYGYTF
CDR3 DNA: TGTGCCAGCAGCTTAGGGGGACGGGGGGCAGACTATGGCTACACCTTC

V gene: TRBV10-3
J gene: TRBJ1-6
D gene: NA
clone size: few
CDR3 protein: CAISESKGVGNSPLHF
CDR3 DNA: TGTGCCATCAGTGAGTCCAAGGGGGTGGGGAATTCACCCCTCCACTTT

V gene: TRBV28
J gene: TRBJ1-2
D gene: TRBD1
clone size: many
CDR3 protein: CASSFGDRVFYGYTF
CDR3 DNA: TGTGCCAGCAGTTTTGGGGACAGGGTTTTCTATGGCTACACCTTC

V gene: TRBV5-1
J gene: TRBJ1-2
D gene: NA
clone size: few
CDR3 protein: CASSSSPGRSYGYTF
CDR3 DNA: TGCGCCAGCAGCTCGTCCCCGGGACGGAGCTATGGCTACACCTTC

V gene: TRBV5-1
J gene: TRBJ2-5
D gene: NA
clone size: few
CDR3 protein: CASSLPPGPSGETQYF
CDR3 DNA: TGCGCCAGCAGCCTACCTCCGGGACCTTCCGGGGAGACCCAGTACTTC

V gene: TRBV12-3/TRBV12-4
J gene: TRBJ1-2
D gene: NA
clone size: many
CDR3 protein: CASSPETLYGYTF
CDR3 DNA: TGTGCCAGCTCCCCAGAGACCCTCTATGGCTACACCTTC

V gene: TRBV29-1
J gene: TRBJ1-1
D gene: NA
clone size: few
CDR3 protein: CSVAGGGRNTEAFF
CDR3 DNA: TGCAGCGTTGCCGGGGGAGGACGGAACACTGAAGCTTTCTTT

V gene: TRBV25-1
J gene: TRBJ1-2
D gene: TRBD1
clone size: few
CDR3 protein: CASSGPGQGLVRGVTGNGYTF
CDR3 DNA: TGTGCCAGCAGTGGCCCGGGACAGGGTTTGGTGCGCGGGGTTACCGGAAATGGCTACACCTTC

V gene: TRBV2
J gene: TRBJ2-1
D gene: NA
clone size: NA
CDR3 protein: CASSWGADEQFF
CDR3 DNA: TGTGCCAGCAGTTGGGGGGCTGATGAGCAGTTCTTC

V gene: TRBV20-1
J gene: TRBJ1-2
D gene: NA
clone size: many
CDR3 protein: CSASPGTSYGYTF
CDR3 DNA: TGCAGTGCTAGCCCCGGGACAAGCTATGGCTACACCTTC

V gene: TRBV12-3/TRBV12-4
J gene: TRBJ1-2
D gene: NA
clone size: few
CDR3 protein: CASSLRGGFYGYTF
CDR3 DNA: TGTGCCAGCAGTTTACGGGGGGGGTTCTATGGCTACACCTTC

V gene: TRBV7-8
J gene: TRBJ2-5
D gene: NA
clone size: NA
CDR3 protein: CAGGGWETQYF
CDR3 DNA: TGTGCCGGAGGGGGGTGGGAGACCCAGTACTTC

V gene: TRBV27
J gene: TRBJ2-3
D gene: TRBD1
clone size: NA
CDR3 protein: CASSTLTGHYDTDTQYF
CDR3 DNA: TGTGCCAGCAGTACGCTGACAGGGCACTATGACACAGATACGCAGTATTTT

V gene: TRBV9
J gene: TRBJ2-1
D gene: TRBD1
clone size: NA
CDR3 protein: CASSAMGQGFNEQFF
CDR3 DNA: TGTGCCAGCAGTGCTATGGGACAGGGATTCAATGAGCAGTTCTTC

V gene: TRBV20-1
J gene: TRBJ1-6
D gene: NA
clone size: NA
CDR3 protein: CSAAPVREGNSPLHF
CDR3 DNA: TGCAGTGCGGCGCCAGTCCGGGAGGGGAATTCACCCCTCCACTTT

V gene: TRBV4-3
J gene: TRBJ1-2
D gene: TRBD1
clone size: many
CDR3 protein: CASSQVGVDREGYTF
CDR3 DNA: TGCGCCAGCAGCCAAGTTGGGGTAGACAGGGAAGGCTACACCTTC

V gene: TRBV19
J gene: TRBJ1-1
D gene: NA
clone size: NA
CDR3 protein: CASSTHVVGGTEAFF
CDR3 DNA: TGTGCCAGTAGTACACACGTGGTGGGGGGCACTGAAGCTTTCTTT

V gene: TRBV4-3
J gene: TRBJ2-2
D gene: NA
clone size: few
CDR3 protein: CASSLRTVSGTGELFF
CDR3 DNA: TGCGCCAGCAGCCTACGGACAGTTTCGGGCACCGGGGAGCTGTTTTTT

V gene: TRBV28
J gene: TRBJ1-2
D gene: NA
clone size: NA
CDR3 protein: CASSFPGALGYTF
CDR3 DNA: TGTGCCAGCAGTTTCCCAGGGGCGCTTGGCTACACCTTC

V gene: TRBV5-1
J gene: TRBJ2-7
D gene: NA
clone size: NA
CDR3 protein: CASSVLPSAAHNEQYF
CDR3 DNA: TGCGCCAGCAGCGTGCTTCCTAGCGCCGCCCACAATGAGCAGTACTTC

V gene: TRBV5-6
J gene: TRBJ1-5
D gene: NA
clone size: NA
CDR3 protein: CASSLWSGNQPQHF
CDR3 DNA: TGTGCCAGCAGCTTGTGGTCCGGGAATCAGCCCCAGCATTTT

V gene: TRBV27
J gene: TRBJ2-7
D gene: NA
clone size: NA
CDR3 protein: CASSPPKGGYNEQYF
CDR3 DNA: TGTGCCAGCAGTCCGCCGAAGGGGGGCTACAATGAGCAGTACTTC